This is a list of T cell receptor beta chains from one sample in a study of blood T cell repertoires in COVID-19. The method was immunoSEQ multiplex PCR; TCRdb's version includes in-frame clones alone and lacks a portion of them. The data contain 150,000 to 250,000 clones, approximately 84% of them singletons. The sample was peripheral blood. These TCRs come from a human donor with acute or convalescent COVID-19. The donor label of this sample is uncertain. Each CDR3 is given with its conserved first and last residue.

j_call cdr3_length v_call cdr3_aa
TRBJ2-7 14 TRBV19 CASSIETGSYEQYF
TRBJ2-2 12 TRBV29-1 CSMSSGTGELFF
TRBJ2-7 17 TRBV3-1/TRBV3-2 CASSQELGLAQSYEQYF
TRBJ2-1 16 TRBV15 CATSSPVGRGYNEQFF
TRBJ2-7 18 TRBV14 CASSRKRGGTHGNYEQYF
TRBJ2-6 16 TRBV11-2 CASSPGSHSGANVLTF
TRBJ1-3 14 TRBV7-9 CAHEGGASGNTIYF
TRBJ2-1 14 TRBV28 CASSWGSGALGQFF
TRBJ1-6 14 TRBV6-5 CASTQTGGVSPLHF
TRBJ1-2 13 TRBV6-4 CASSDSMGAGYTF
TRBJ1-3 18 TRBV18 CASSPFPGQGLSGNTIYF
TRBJ2-7 12 TRBV7-9 CASSLLTGEEYF
TRBJ2-3 16 TRBV28 CASSPQTSSGTDTQYF
TRBJ2-1 14 TRBV27 CASTGRGVFNEQFF
TRBJ1-1 13 TRBV15 CATSRDDSREAFF
TRBJ2-5 16 TRBV9 CASSVGTGGPGETQYF
TRBJ2-3 13 TRBV11-2 CASSLGLADTQYF
TRBJ2-7 14 TRBV19 CASSRTQGEYEQYF
TRBJ2-3 14 TRBV11-2 CASSFRLGTDTQYF
TRBJ1-5 17 TRBV28 CASAPPVGGATNQPQHF
TRBJ2-3 16 TRBV5-4 CASSLAPSGSTDTQYF
TRBJ2-2 16 TRBV5-4 CASSLVLAGNTGELFF
TRBJ1-1 12 TRBV7-9 CASSLGPAEAFF
TRBJ2-1 16 TRBV28 CASSLPGQGSYNEQFF
TRBJ2-7 14 TRBV10-2 CASSVPGLANEQYF
TRBJ2-5 16 TRBV6-6 CASSLGQGLLRETQYF
TRBJ1-4 16 TRBV9 CASSMSRDRGGGKLFF
TRBJ2-7 15 TRBV27 CASSLWGTATYEQYF
TRBJ1-1 15 TRBV5-1 CASSLGQIRNTEAFF
TRBJ2-7 15 TRBV3-1/TRBV3-2 CASSQGAAGTYEQYF
TRBJ1-2 15 TRBV7-3 CASSRTGGTNYGYTF
TRBJ1-5 14 TRBV6-5 CASRSGQGVQPQHF